These T cell receptor beta chains were read from a single sample in a study of identical twins. A single record per CDR3 protein comes from TCRdb applying MiXCR to the 5' RACE reads. Among some 500,000 distinct CDR3 sequences listed, 9.5% to 10% were seen once. This sample also appeared in a second study, on yellow fever vaccine responses in identical twins.

Source material: PBMCs. The source of these receptors is a woman aged 18-35 years in good health. Both conserved end residues are part of each CDR3. Fields, in order: J gene, V gene, D gene, clone size, CDR3 protein, CDR3 DNA. The D gene is left open where the match is weak. Some rows have no size entry. The others give once, few or many, or a class for an expanded clone.

J: TRBJ2-2
V: TRBV5-6
D: NA
size: many
CDR3: CASSYVGVTGELFF
DNA: TGTGCCAGCAGCTACGTTGGGGTGACCGGGGAGCTGTTTTTT

J: TRBJ1-4
V: TRBV7-2
D: NA
size: NA
CDR3: CASSERSTTNEKLFF
DNA: TGTGCCAGCAGCGAACGGAGTACGACTAATGAAAAACTGTTTTTT

J: TRBJ2-7
V: TRBV24-1
D: NA
size: NA
CDR3: CATSDSGTLYEQYF
DNA: TGTGCCACCAGTGACTCTGGGACACTCTACGAGCAGTACTTC

J: TRBJ2-2
V: TRBV9
D: NA
size: NA
CDR3: CASSVRASRELFF
DNA: TGTGCCAGCAGCGTCCGGGCGTCGCGGGAGCTGTTTTTT

J: TRBJ2-1
V: TRBV11-2
D: TRBD2
size: few
CDR3: CASSSIAGGMHEQFF
DNA: TGTGCCAGCAGCTCAATAGCGGGAGGGATGCATGAGCAGTTCTTC

J: TRBJ2-3
V: TRBV7-9
D: TRBD2
size: few
CDR3: CASSWTSGGDDTQYF
DNA: TGTGCCAGCAGCTGGACTAGCGGGGGGGATGATACGCAGTATTTT

J: TRBJ2-3
V: TRBV7-9
D: NA
size: many
CDR3: CASSSGPQGRTDTQYF
DNA: TGTGCCAGCAGCTCTGGGCCACAGGGACGTACAGATACGCAGTATTTT

J: TRBJ2-4
V: TRBV12-3/TRBV12-4
D: NA
size: many
CDR3: CASRVQGRNIQYF
DNA: TGTGCCAGTCGTGTGCAGGGGCGAAACATTCAGTACTTC

J: TRBJ2-1
V: TRBV29-1
D: TRBD2
size: NA
CDR3: CSVEDRRKGLAGVDNEQFF
DNA: TGCAGCGTAGAGGACAGGCGGAAGGGACTAGCGGGAGTCGACAATGAGCAGTTCTTC

J: TRBJ1-1
V: TRBV7-8
D: NA
size: many
CDR3: CASSVWTTEAFF
DNA: TGTGCCAGCAGTGTTTGGACGACTGAAGCTTTCTTT

J: TRBJ2-7
V: TRBV5-1
D: NA
size: NA
CDR3: CASSLGADSYYEQYF
DNA: TGCGCCAGCAGCTTAGGGGCAGACAGCTACTACGAGCAGTACTTC

J: TRBJ1-5
V: TRBV4-1
D: NA
size: NA
CDR3: CASSQVLGFGNQPQHF
DNA: TGCGCCAGCAGCCAAGTTTTAGGTTTTGGCAATCAGCCCCAGCATTTT

J: TRBJ1-6
V: TRBV6-1
D: TRBD1
size: many
CDR3: CASSAIGQGNSPLHF
DNA: TGTGCCAGCAGCGCGATTGGACAGGGGAATTCACCCCTCCACTTT

J: TRBJ1-4
V: TRBV30
D: NA
size: NA
CDR3: CAWSVYGDWPNEKLFF
DNA: TGTGCCTGGAGTGTATACGGGGATTGGCCTAATGAAAAACTGTTTTTT

J: TRBJ2-1
V: TRBV28
D: TRBD1
size: few
CDR3: CASSSGTGLYNEQFF
DNA: TGTGCCAGCAGTTCCGGGACAGGGTTGTACAATGAGCAGTTCTTC

J: TRBJ1-1
V: TRBV4-3
D: NA
size: NA
CDR3: CASSPVGGLGTEAFF
DNA: TGCGCCAGCAGCCCTGTAGGAGGACTAGGCACTGAAGCTTTCTTT

J: TRBJ1-5
V: TRBV10-3
D: NA
size: many
CDR3: CAISVGGLNQPQHF
DNA: TGTGCCATCAGTGTAGGAGGGCTCAATCAGCCCCAGCATTTT

J: TRBJ2-1
V: TRBV7-9
D: NA
size: NA
CDR3: CASSPSSGPTRPEQFF
DNA: TGTGCCAGCAGCCCTTCATCGGGTCCCACCCGTCCTGAGCAGTTCTTC

J: TRBJ2-1
V: TRBV7-3
D: TRBD2
size: NA
CDR3: CASSYSGGANEQFF
DNA: TGTGCCAGCAGCTATAGCGGGGGGGCCAATGAGCAGTTCTTC

J: TRBJ2-1
V: TRBV20-1
D: NA
size: many
CDR3: CSAHTNEQFF
DNA: TGCAGTGCCCATACAAATGAGCAGTTCTTC

J: TRBJ2-7
V: TRBV11-2
D: NA
size: many
CDR3: CASSPRPYEQYF
DNA: TGTGCCAGCAGCCCTAGGCCCTACGAGCAGTACTTC

J: TRBJ2-4
V: TRBV7-2
D: NA
size: few
CDR3: CASSLAGGGDQYF
DNA: TGTGCCAGCAGCTTAGCGGGAGGCGGGGATCAGTACTTC

J: TRBJ2-5
V: TRBV7-2
D: TRBD2
size: few
CDR3: CASSPTSGGGKETQYF
DNA: TGTGCCAGCAGCCCGACTAGCGGGGGAGGCAAAGAGACCCAGTACTTC

J: TRBJ2-5
V: TRBV4-2
D: TRBD1
size: few
CDR3: CASSQGGQFQETQYF
DNA: TGTGCCAGCAGCCAAGGGGGACAGTTCCAAGAGACCCAGTACTTC

J: TRBJ2-3
V: TRBV20-1
D: NA
size: many
CDR3: CSARGRGDTDTQYF
DNA: TGCAGTGCTAGGGGTAGGGGGGACACAGATACGCAGTATTTT

J: TRBJ2-7
V: TRBV19
D: NA
size: NA
CDR3: CASSIAATTHEQYF
DNA: TGTGCCAGTAGTATAGCGGCTACCACCCACGAGCAGTACTTC

J: TRBJ2-5
V: TRBV28
D: NA
size: few
CDR3: CASSGASSGARETQYF
DNA: TGTGCCAGCAGTGGCGCTAGTTCCGGGGCCAGGGAGACCCAGTACTTC

J: TRBJ1-1
V: TRBV29-1
D: NA
size: many
CDR3: CSVAHGNTEAFF
DNA: TGCAGCGTTGCCCACGGGAACACTGAAGCTTTCTTT

J: TRBJ2-1
V: TRBV28
D: TRBD1
size: NA
CDR3: CASSPRQGPSYNEQFF
DNA: TGTGCCAGCAGCCCCCGACAGGGGCCCTCCTACAATGAGCAGTTCTTC

J: TRBJ2-5
V: TRBV10-3
D: NA
size: NA
CDR3: CAISPEGGHQETQYF
DNA: TGTGCCATCAGCCCGGAGGGGGGGCACCAAGAGACCCAGTACTTC

J: TRBJ1-1
V: TRBV7-8
D: TRBD1
size: few
CDR3: CASSPWDRVMNTEAFF
DNA: TGTGCCAGCAGCCCATGGGACAGGGTCATGAACACTGAAGCTTTCTTT

J: TRBJ2-2
V: TRBV18
D: TRBD1
size: NA
CDR3: CASSPKPGQGIIGELFF
DNA: TGTGCCAGCTCACCGAAGCCGGGACAGGGTATCATCGGGGAGCTGTTTTTT

J: TRBJ2-4
V: TRBV20-1
D: TRBD2
size: many
CDR3: CSAPYSGAPKNIQYF
DNA: TGCAGTGCACCCTATAGCGGGGCCCCCAAAAACATTCAGTACTTC

J: TRBJ1-4
V: TRBV4-3
D: NA
size: few
CDR3: CASSRAGGRTEKLFF
DNA: TGCGCCAGCAGCCGGGCCGGGGGCAGGACTGAAAAACTGTTTTTT

J: TRBJ1-5
V: TRBV5-5
D: TRBD1
size: few
CDR3: CASSFTGQIVQPQHF
DNA: TGTGCCAGCAGCTTTACGGGACAGATTGTCCAGCCCCAGCATTTT

J: TRBJ2-7
V: TRBV27
D: NA
size: few
CDR3: CASSLQKSSYEQYF
DNA: TGTGCCAGCAGTTTGCAGAAGAGCTCCTACGAGCAGTACTTC

J: TRBJ2-3
V: TRBV6-1
D: NA
size: NA
CDR3: CASSRSPLGDTQYF
DNA: TGTGCCAGCAGCCGGTCACCCTTAGGGGATACGCAGTATTTT

J: TRBJ2-5
V: TRBV27
D: TRBD1
size: NA
CDR3: CASSRDSKTPYFQETQYF
DNA: TGTGCCAGCAGTAGGGACAGTAAGACCCCTTATTTCCAAGAGACCCAGTACTTC

J: TRBJ2-7
V: TRBV24-1
D: TRBD1
size: few
CDR3: CATSDIRQGIYEQYF
DNA: TGTGCCACCAGTGACATCCGACAGGGGATCTACGAGCAGTACTTC

J: TRBJ2-6
V: TRBV4-2
D: NA
size: few
CDR3: CASSQDGESSGANVLTF
DNA: TGTGCCAGCAGCCAAGACGGGGAGTCGTCTGGGGCCAACGTCCTGACTTTC

J: TRBJ2-5
V: TRBV11-1
D: TRBD2
size: few
CDR3: CASSPPMGERGAQETQYF
DNA: TGTGCCAGCAGCCCACCAATGGGTGAGCGGGGGGCCCAAGAGACCCAGTACTTC

J: TRBJ2-7
V: TRBV5-4
D: NA
size: NA
CDR3: CASSAVGTSEQYF
DNA: TGTGCCAGCAGCGCTGTGGGTACTTCCGAGCAGTACTTC

J: TRBJ2-1
V: TRBV10-3
D: NA
size: many
CDR3: CAISRDNEQFF
DNA: TGTGCCATCTCCAGGGACAATGAGCAGTTCTTC